This T cell receptor (beta chain) came from a study of cytomegalovirus exposure and HLA in healthy donors. Study results and limitations: For most TCR beta V segments, an earlier analysis put the productive rate at about 87% or about 30% of the time. Some V segments, TRBV6-2 and TRBV6-3 among them, were indistinguishable and were therefore excluded.

13 Jbeta primers and 60 Vbeta primers were used for the PCR. Repertoires were generated with immunoSEQ multiplex PCR, while TCRdb's copy carries only in-frame clones and drops some. In the table there are some 210,000 clones, over 70% of which are singletons. On this clone itself: Its antigen is as yet unknown.

The CDR3 contains 20 residues. The J segment lost 4 bases and the V segment lost 1 base, leaving 16 bases of the junction unmatched. Germline loops: CDR1 SGHNT, CDR2 YENEEA. The sequencing input was PBMCs. The chain has TRBV11-3 and TRBJ2-2, with TRBD2 identical over 9 bases. The receptor's source is a man younger than 45 in good health and CMV-seronegative. This CDR3 reads CASSLGTSALAGVPTGELFF. The CDR3, as DNA: TGTGCCAGCAGCTTAGGGACGTCCGCTTTAGCGGGAGTACCCACCGGGGAGCTGTTTTTT.